The T cell receptor (beta chain) described here comes from a study of shared clonotypes between healthy human individuals. Whole-study context: A couple of women and a few men aged 18 to 49 served as donors.

Remarks on this clone: The sample contains more than one DNA sequence encoding this CDR3.

TCRdb's table, derived via immunoSEQ multiplex PCR, lists solely in-frame clones and lacks some. The repertoire consists of a few million clones, with about 92% occurring once and the leading ten covering under 0.45%. CDR3 length: 15 amino acids. V trimming: 2 bases; J trimming: 2 bases; junction bases outside the gene matches: 5. In germline, CDR1 is SGHRS, CDR2 YFSETQ. The V and J genes are TRBV5-1 and TRBJ1-1; TRBD1 matches at 8 bases. The sequenced sample consisted of naive CD4+ T cells from PBMCs. Subset defined: CD45RA+ positively selected. The clonotype was recovered from a man younger than 35 in good health. Some clones in this sample may be carry-over from other donors' samples. CDR3 sequence (DNA): TGCGCCAGCAGCTTAGTCGCAGGGGGCAACACTGAAGCTTTCTTT. Its protein product is CASSLVAGGNTEAFF. The whole variable domain, filled in from reference TRBV5-1 and TRBJ1-1, reads KAGVTQTPRYLIKTRGQQVTLSCSPISGHRSVSWYQQTPGQGLQFLFEYFSETQRNKGNFPGRFSGRQFSNSRSEMNVSTLELGDSALYLCASSLVAGGNTEAFFGQGTRLTVV.